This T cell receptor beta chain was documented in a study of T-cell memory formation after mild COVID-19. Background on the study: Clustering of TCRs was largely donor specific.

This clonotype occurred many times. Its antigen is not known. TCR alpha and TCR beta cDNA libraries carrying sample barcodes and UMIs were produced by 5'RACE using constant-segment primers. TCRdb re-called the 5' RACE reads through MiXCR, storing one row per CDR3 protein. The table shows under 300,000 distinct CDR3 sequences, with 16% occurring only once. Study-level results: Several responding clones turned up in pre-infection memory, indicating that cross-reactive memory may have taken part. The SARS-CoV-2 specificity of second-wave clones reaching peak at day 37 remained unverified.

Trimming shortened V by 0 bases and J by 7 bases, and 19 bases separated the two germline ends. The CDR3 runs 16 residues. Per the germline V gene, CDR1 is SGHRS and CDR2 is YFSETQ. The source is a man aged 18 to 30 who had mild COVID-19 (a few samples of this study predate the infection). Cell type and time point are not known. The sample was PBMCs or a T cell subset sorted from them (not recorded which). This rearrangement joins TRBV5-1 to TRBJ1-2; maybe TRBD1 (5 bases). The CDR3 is CASSLAGRFTPFGYTF. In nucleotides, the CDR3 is TGCGCCAGCAGCTTGGCGGGGCGTTTCACCCCCTTTGGCTACACCTTC.